A single sample is the source of the 8 T cell receptor beta chains below, sequenced in a study of regulatory T cells in long-lasting Graves disease. Indicated time point: persistent/refractory GD, antithyroid drugs over 5 years with positive TRAb. RNA isolated from PBMCs was used to make the TCR library. The authors built TCR beta libraries using iRepertoire HTBI primers and Arm-PCR of CDR3 regions. In TCRdb, the multiplex PCR reads were re-called with MiXCR into one record per CDR3 protein. This sample has some 370,000 distinct CDR3 sequences, with about a fifth found just once. This specimen was peripheral blood mononuclear cells (PBMCs), taken when the disease was refractory, from a patient treated with antithyroid drugs. All receptors derive from a female donor with Graves disease.

This clonotype has ten or more counts. The chain uses TRBV28 and TRBJ2-7; perhaps TRBD2 as D (7 bases). Germline V gives CDR1 MDHEN, CDR2 SYDVKM. This CDR3 is 13 amino acids long. Trimming removed 10 bases at V and 4 bases at J, with 17 bases between. The chain's CDR3 is CATARGGLYEQYF. In DNA form, the CDR3 reads TGTGCCACCGCTAGGGGGGGTCTATACGAGCAGTACTTC.

This clonotype was seen more than once but under ten times. The V and J genes are TRBV7-9 and TRBJ2-3, with 9 bases that match TRBD2. The CDR3 loop spans 16 amino acids. V lost 5 bases and J lost 3; bases outside the gene matches: 9. Per the germline V gene, CDR1 is SEHNR and CDR2 is FQNEAQ (reference sequence). CDR3 DNA: TGTGCCAGCAGCACCCTGACTAGCGGCCCTACAGATACGCAGTATTTT. This sequence encodes CASSTLTSGPTDTQYF.

This clonotype has a handful of counts. V and J are TRBV11-3 and TRBJ2-5, with 11 bases that match TRBD2. The V and J ends lost 1 base and 5 bases, in that order; junction bases with no gene match: 15. Per germline, CDR1 SGHNT and CDR2 YENEEA. The length of the CDR3 is 19 residues. The CDR3 nucleotides are TGTGCCAGCAGCTTAGGAGGGACTAGCGGACTACCGTGGGGTGAGACCCAGTACTTC. Translating gives CASSLGGTSGLPWGETQYF.

The chain carries TRBV27 and TRBJ1-3, with unresolved D. Germline assignment: CDR1 MNHEY and CDR2 SMNVEV (reference sequence). Trimming took 0 bases from V and 4 from J, leaving 7 bases between them. There are 14 residues in the CDR3. CDR3 sequence (DNA): TGTGCCAGCAGTTTATCGTCGGCCGGAAACACCATATATTTT. Residues: CASSLSSAGNTIYF.

This clonotype was observed at least ten times. This chain connects TRBV6-1 to TRBJ2-7; 11 bases line up with TRBD2. V lost 6 bases to trimming and J lost 3 bases; unmatched junction nucleotides: 16. The CDR3 spans 18 residues. Per the germline V gene, CDR1 is MNHNS and CDR2 is SASEGT. The CDR3 sequence is CASRIWTGVTSGNYEQYF. The CDR3 region has the DNA TGTGCCAGCAGGATTTGGACAGGGGTGACTAGCGGGAACTACGAGCAGTACTTC.

With regard to this clonotype: This sequence may be a read error, since a much larger clone differs from it by one base. CDR3 sequence (DNA): TGCGCCAGCAGTTTGACTAGCCCCGAGACCCTGTACTTC. It yields the protein CASSLTSPETLYF. V and J are TRBV10-2 and TRBJ2-5; 7 bases are a match to TRBD2. Germline CDR1 is WSHSY and CDR2 is SAAADI. CDR3 size: 13 residues.

This clonotype turned up a few times. The V and J genes are TRBV7-9 and TRBJ2-7, with 9 bases aligning to TRBD1. Germline lookup yields CDR1 SEHNR and CDR2 FQNEAQ (reference sequence). This CDR3 region has 20 residues. V trimming: 0 bases; J trimming: 2 bases; junction bases outside the gene matches: 17. The CDR3 DNA reads TGTGCCAGCAGCTTAGCAACAGGGGGCGTTTGGGCGGGGATGCCCTACGAGCAGTACTTC. Translation gives CASSLATGGVWAGMPYEQYF.

This clonotype was seen at least ten times. The rearrangement joins TRBV2 to TRBJ2-7, with D tentatively TRBD2 (5 bases). From germline, CDR1 is SNHLY and CDR2 FYNNEI. CDR3 length: 13 residues. V lost 5 bases to trimming and J lost 11 bases, with 19 bases between them. This chain's CDR3 is CASSSEARRGKYF. The DNA for the CDR3 is TGTGCCAGCAGTTCGGAGGCTAGGAGAGGAAAGTACTTC.